The 27 T cell receptor beta chains listed next were all sequenced from one sample in a study of identical twins. TCRdb passed the 5' RACE reads through MiXCR, listing each CDR3 protein once. The sample carries 1.5 million to 2 million distinct CDR3 sequences, 32% recorded once. The sample comprised cord blood. These TCRs come from a newborn girl in good health.

This clonotype came up many times. The V call is TRBV20-1, the J call TRBJ2-1; D uncertain. Germline CDR1 reads DFQATT; CDR2 reads SNEGSKA (reference sequence). The CDR3 loop spans 14 amino acids. V was trimmed by 3 bases and J by 6 bases, leaving 15 bases between them. The DNA of the CDR3 is TGCAGTGCTAGGTTTGGGTCTAGGTCCAATGAGCAGTTCTTC. It encodes CSARFGSRSNEQFF.

The table lists this clonotype with a few counts. V gene TRBV7-8 combines with J gene TRBJ1-4; no clear D gene. The V end was cut by 1 base, the J end by 8 bases, with 8 bases between. The CDR3 extends over 13 amino acids. CDR1 and CDR2 (germline): SGHVS, FQNEAQ. CDR3 nucleotide sequence: TGTGCCAGCAGCTTAGGGCTGAAAGAAAAACTGTTTTTT. As protein: CASSLGLKEKLFF.

In this sample, this clonotype turned up a few times. This sequence joins TRBV20-1 and TRBJ2-7, with D possibly being TRBD1 or TRBD2 (7 bases each). The J call may be mistaken, given a closer DNA end match to TRBJ2-4. The CDR3 contains 16 residues. From germline, CDR1 is DFQATT and CDR2 SNEGSKA (reference sequence). The CDR3 here is CSARDLPNQGGYIQYF. As DNA, the CDR3 is TGCAGTGCTAGAGATCTGCCTAACCAGGGGGGGTACATTCAGTACTTC.

The DNA of the CDR3 is TGTGCCAGCTCACCCAGACAGGATAGCAATCAGCCCCAGCATTTT. Translated: CASSPRQDSNQPQHF. This chain links TRBV18 with TRBJ1-5, with D perhaps matching TRBD1 (6 bases). V gave up 3 bases and J gave up 0 bases, with 9 bases separating them. The germline V gene encodes CDR1 KGHSH and CDR2 LQKENI. The CDR3 length is 15 residues.

Ten or more counts support this clonotype. V is TRBV7-2 and J is TRBJ2-7, with no clear D. Germline V lookup: CDR1 SGHTA, CDR2 FQGNSA. V was pared by 1 base and J by 2 bases, with 12 bases between. The CDR3 extends over 15 amino acids. The DNA for the CDR3 is TGTGCCAGCAGCTTAGAGGCCGGGCAAACCTACGAGCAGTACTTC. Translated, it gives CASSLEAGQTYEQYF.

The genes are TRBV6-1 and TRBJ1-6, with D possibly matching TRBD1 (5 bases). CDR1 is MNHNS and CDR2 is SASEGT in the germline V gene. V lost 11 bases, J lost 7 bases, and 15 bases lay in between. The length of the CDR3 is 13 residues. The CDR3 loop reads CAAREGPNSPLHF. In nucleotides, the CDR3 is TGTGCCGCAAGAGAGGGGCCGAATTCACCCCTCCACTTT.

This chain joins TRBV7-2 and TRBJ2-2, with D unclear. The CDR3 has 15 residues. V was cut by 1 base and J by 2 bases, with 8 bases left in between. From germline, CDR1 is SGHTA and CDR2 FQGNSA. CDR3: CASSLVVINTGELFF. CDR3 sequence (DNA): TGTGCCAGCAGCTTAGTTGTTATAAACACCGGGGAGCTGTTTTTT.

This sequence joins TRBV9 and TRBJ2-3; no clear D. The germline CDR1 and CDR2 sequences are SGDLS and YYNGEE. This CDR3 region has 15 residues. V was cut by 0 bases and J by 2 bases, with 10 bases left in between. CDR3: CASSVEEWPTDTQYF. In DNA form, the CDR3 reads TGTGCCAGCAGCGTAGAAGAATGGCCCACAGATACGCAGTATTTT.

The chain couples TRBV20-1 to TRBJ2-1; 8 nucleotides agree with TRBD2. This CDR3 has 14 residues. V was clipped by 5 bases and J by 7 bases; unmatched bases: 10. CDR1 DFQATT and CDR2 SNEGSKA come from the germline V gene (reference sequence). The CDR3 spells CSALRTRGRNEQFF. In nucleotides, the CDR3 is TGCAGTGCTTTACGAACCCGCGGGAGGAATGAGCAGTTCTTC.

V and J are TRBV2 and TRBJ2-3; the match to TRBD2 covers 8 bases. J lost 0 bases, V lost 5 bases, and 10 bases had no gene match. This CDR3 has 17 amino acids. The germline CDR1 and CDR2 sequences are SNHLY and FYNNEI. The CDR3 sequence: CASSHGLANPSTDTQYF. DNA of the CDR3: TGTGCCAGCAGTCACGGACTAGCCAACCCTAGCACAGATACGCAGTATTTT.

This clonotype was detected only a few times. V and J are TRBV12-3 or TRBV12-4 and TRBJ1-5, with D possibly being TRBD1 (5 bases). Trimming removed 6 bases from V and 7 bases from J, with 16 bases in between. CDR3 length: 14 residues. CDR3 protein: CASRAPGLSQPQHF. Here the CDR3 DNA reads TGTGCCAGCAGGGCCCCGGGACTCTCACAGCCCCAGCATTTT.

This clonotype has just one count. The CDR3 sequence: CSAAGQTWGYTF. CDR3 nucleotides: TGCAGTGCAGCCGGGCAGACCTGGGGCTACACCTTC. The chain joins TRBV20-1 to TRBJ1-2; D is ambiguous. V dropped 6 bases and J dropped 8 bases, with 16 bases sitting between them. This CDR3 region has 12 residues. The V gene's germline CDR1 is DFQATT and CDR2 SNEGSKA (reference sequence).

In its sample, this clonotype was seen once. This rearrangement joins TRBV20-1 to TRBJ2-7, with D possibly matching TRBD1 (7 bases). Germline V gives CDR1 DFQATT, CDR2 SNEGSKA (reference sequence). V was clipped by 2 bases and J by 11 bases, with 13 bases between them. CDR3 length: 11 residues. CDR3 region: CSARSRGRKYF. The CDR3 nucleotides are TGCAGTGCTAGATCCAGGGGGAGGAAGTACTTC.

A few counts support this clonotype. CDR3 in amino acids: CASSYPAGGYGYTF. The CDR3 DNA reads TGTGCCAGCAGTTACCCCGCAGGGGGCTATGGCTACACCTTC. The V and J genes are TRBV6-6 and TRBJ1-2, with 7 bases matching TRBD1. This CDR3 region has 14 residues. Trimming removed 2 bases from V and 4 bases from J; junction bases left unmatched: 4. Looked up from germline, CDR1 is MNHNY and CDR2 is SVGAGI (reference sequence).

This clonotype was seen many times. CDR3 sequence: CSARVGILAGANEQFF. Written as DNA, the CDR3 is TGCAGTGCTAGAGTAGGTATCCTAGCGGGAGCAAATGAGCAGTTCTTC. The chain is built from TRBV20-1 and TRBJ2-1, with TRBD2 matching 10 bases. V lost 1 base to trimming and J lost 7 bases; unmatched junction nucleotides: 10. The CDR3 has 16 amino acids. CDR1 is DFQATT and CDR2 is SNEGSKA in the germline V gene (reference sequence).

The CDR3 DNA reads as TGTGCCACCAGTGACCCGGATTATTACAATGAGCAGTTCTTC. It encodes CATSDPDYYNEQFF. The V gene is TRBV24-1, the J gene TRBJ2-1, with D unresolved. CDR3 length: 14 amino acids. Germline assignment: CDR1 KGHDR and CDR2 SFDVKD. Trimming removed 4 bases at V and 4 bases at J, with 10 bases between.

The rearrangement joins TRBV20-1 to TRBJ1-2; D possibly corresponds to TRBD1 (5 bases). CDR1 DFQATT and CDR2 SNEGSKA come from the germline V gene (reference sequence). There are 15 residues in the CDR3. Trimming removed 0 bases from V and 0 bases from J, with 11 bases in between. The CDR3 here is CSARDRQLANYGYTF. The CDR3, as DNA: TGCAGTGCTAGAGATAGACAGTTAGCTAACTATGGCTACACCTTC.

The chain uses TRBV25-1 and TRBJ1-3; a possible D gene is TRBD1 (5 bases). Germline V gene lookup returns CDR1 MGHDK and CDR2 SYGVNS. The CDR3 spans 14 residues. The ends were cut back, 7 bases at V and 1 base at J, with 11 bases in the middle. The CDR3 sequence is CASTDSGSGNTIYF. The CDR3 DNA reads as TGTGCCAGCACCGACAGCGGATCTGGAAACACCATATATTTT.

This clonotype has just a few counts. The V call is TRBV29-1, the J call TRBJ2-7; 8 bases agree with TRBD1. The CDR3 sequence is 12 residues long. Unmatched junction bases numbered 3, after V lost 3 bases and J lost 5 bases. Germline CDR1 reads SQVTM; CDR2 reads ANQGSEA. The CDR3 is CSVDRGLDEQYF. As DNA, the CDR3 is TGCAGCGTTGACAGGGGGCTGGACGAGCAGTACTTC.

This clonotype has only a few counts. The chain carries TRBV27 and TRBJ1-4; TRBD1 is a possible D gene (5 bases). V lost 5 bases to trimming and J lost 8 bases, with 12 bases between them. CDR3 size: 13 residues. From germline, CDR1 is MNHEY and CDR2 SMNVEV (reference sequence). For the CDR3, the DNA is TGTGCCAGCAGTCCCAGGGTTTGGGAAAAACTGTTTTTT. This encodes CASSPRVWEKLFF.

This clonotype was seen more than once but under ten times. This chain links TRBV10-3 with TRBJ1-1; 8 nucleotides match TRBD1. This CDR3 region has 11 residues. Germline V gene lookup returns CDR1 ENHRY and CDR2 SYGVKD. V dropped 10 bases and J dropped 11; count of bases not matched to a gene: 9. CDR3 in amino acids: CASGQGRAAFF. CDR3 in DNA: TGTGCCAGCGGACAGGGCAGGGCTGCTTTCTTT.

This clonotype was counted between two and nine times. This chain connects TRBV6-5 to TRBJ1-1, with 9 nucleotides matching TRBD1. V dropped 2 bases and J dropped 5; count of bases not matched to a gene: 6. This CDR3 spans 15 amino acids. CDR1 MNHEY and CDR2 SVGAGI come from the germline V gene. The CDR3 loop reads CASSYPTGTGTEAFF. CDR3 bases: TGTGCCAGCAGTTACCCAACCGGGACAGGGACTGAAGCTTTCTTT.

This clonotype was seen only a few times. This chain links TRBV6-5 with TRBJ2-1; a possible D gene is TRBD2 (5 bases). Trimming shortened V by 4 bases and J by 7 bases, and 20 bases separated the two germline ends. Germline V gene lookup returns CDR1 MNHEY and CDR2 SVGAGI. This CDR3 has 16 residues. The chain's CDR3 is CASSSYLRLFANEQFF. The CDR3 DNA follows: TGTGCCAGCAGTTCCTACCTTCGACTATTCGCGAATGAGCAGTTCTTC.

The sample holds a few counts of this clonotype. V and J are TRBV4-1 and TRBJ2-1; D might be TRBD1 or TRBD2, each matching 5 bases. The V end was cut by 1 base, the J end by 7 bases, with 17 bases between. Germline CDR1 is MGHRA and CDR2 is YSYEKL. CDR3 size: 16 residues. Here the CDR3 reads CASSQGGGKVLNEQFF. In DNA, the CDR3 is TGCGCCAGCAGCCAAGGTGGGGGAAAGGTGTTGAATGAGCAGTTCTTC.

The rearrangement joins TRBV7-2 to TRBJ2-3, with TRBD2 identical over 12 bases. Trimming removed 7 bases from V and 7 bases from J; junction bases left unmatched: 12. This CDR3 region has 16 residues. Looked up from germline, CDR1 is SGHTA and CDR2 is FQGNSA. CDR3: CASKESLAGGVHTQYF. CDR3 DNA sequence: TGTGCCAGCAAAGAATCACTAGCGGGAGGAGTCCATACGCAGTATTTT.

The sample holds a few counts of this clonotype. The gene calls are TRBV5-1 and TRBJ1-2; 9 bases align to TRBD1. The CDR3 spans 14 residues. From germline, CDR1 is SGHRS and CDR2 YFSETQ. V was pared by 9 bases and J by 1 base, with 7 bases of the junction left unmatched. The DNA of the CDR3 is TGCGCCACTCTGACAGGGGGGATTAACTATGGCTACACCTTC. Amino acid sequence: CATLTGGINYGYTF.

This chain connects TRBV12-3 or TRBV12-4 to TRBJ1-1; D is unresolved. V was cut by 4 bases and J by 1 base, with 16 bases left in between. The CDR3 contains 16 residues. CDR3 protein: CASSSIPRAPNTEAFF. For the CDR3, the DNA is TGTGCCAGCAGTTCTATCCCTAGGGCTCCGAACACTGAAGCTTTCTTT.